This T cell receptor beta chain was obtained from a study of T cell responses to AZD1222 COVID-19 vaccine. Overall study results and limits: Spike-specific TCR breadth and depth both grew after two AZD1222 doses.

TCRdb's copy holds only in-frame clones and misses some; the assay was immunoSEQ multiplex PCR. The table records tens of thousands of clones, around 86% of them present only once. For this clone: Its target is not known.

The CDR3 is 15 amino acids. Trimming left V 2 bases short and J 2 bases short, with 11 bases between. Germline values: CDR1 MNHEY, CDR2 SVGAGI. Material: peripheral blood, obtained on day 0 of AZD1222 vaccination. The chain links TRBV6-5 to TRBJ2-3; D is perhaps TRBD2 (6 bases). The sequence was obtained from an adult in good health. The CDR3 DNA reads as TGTGCCAGCAGTTACCAGCGGGCCTTCACAGATACGCAGTATTTT. This encodes CASSYQRAFTDTQYF.